The 14 T cell receptor beta chains below were found in one sample sequenced in a study of blood T cell repertoires in COVID-19. Assay: immunoSEQ multiplex PCR; the TCRdb copy retains only in-frame clones and omits some. The sample yields some 250,000 clones, approximately 91% seen once. Specimen: PBMCs or T cells enriched from blood (not recorded which). Receptor source: a woman between 40 and 55 years old with acute COVID-19.

Concerning this clone: Lacking the conserved final phenylalanine or tryptophan, this CDR3 likely reflects a read error. The DNA is left out, because the CDR3 cannot be placed on it with certainty; the CDR3 is given as TCRdb lists it. J is TRBJ1-2 and V is TRBV27; TRBD1, as called in the table, went unchecked against the DNA. Germline V gene lookup returns CDR1 MNHEY and CDR2 SMNVEV (reference sequence). 11 amino acids form the CDR3, both terminal residues included. CDR3 amino acids: CASSQPRTGGA.

The chain recombines TRBV19 with TRBJ1-2; 9 nucleotides line up with TRBD1. The CDR3 extends over 15 amino acids. Germline-derived CDR1 and CDR2 are LNHDA and SQIVND (reference sequence). V lost 7 bases, J lost 7 bases, and 13 bases stayed unmatched. CDR3 amino acids: CASNTQGALGIGYTF. The CDR3 nucleotides are TGTGCCAGTAATACACAGGGGGCGCTTGGAATTGGCTACACCTTC. The entire variable domain, with the rest obtained from reference TRBV19 and TRBJ1-2, is as follows: DGGITQSPKYLFRKEGQNVTLSCEQNLNHDAMYWYRQDPGQGLRLIYYSQIVNDFQKGDIAEGYSVSREKKESFPLTVTSAQKNPTAFYLCASNTQGALGIGYTFGSGTRLTVV.

CDR3 DNA sequence: TGTGCCAGCAGTTCGGACAGGTCCACCTACAATGAGCAGTTCTTC. It specifies CASSSDRSTYNEQFF. The chain employs TRBV6-5 and TRBJ2-1; TRBD1 agrees at 7 bases. CDR3 length: 15 amino acids. Germline lookup yields CDR1 MNHEY and CDR2 SVGAGI. Trimming at V came to 4 bases and at J to 2 bases, leaving 5 bases not matched to a gene.

The chain combines TRBV5-3 with TRBJ1-5; D call uncertain. TRBV5-3 is an open reading frame, and its role is uncertain. The CDR3 has 17 amino acids. The ends were cut back, 4 bases at V and 2 bases at J, with 19 bases in the middle. DNA of the CDR3: TGTGCCAGAAGCCCTTACCTCTCAATAGTGGGCAATCAGCCCCAGCATTTT. This gives the protein CARSPYLSIVGNQPQHF.

The V call is TRBV24-1, the J call TRBJ1-5; D is unclear. CDR3 length: 14 amino acids. Germline assignment: CDR1 KGHDR and CDR2 SFDVKD. Trimming took off 5 bases at V and 0 bases at J, with 7 bases between the two ends. Here the CDR3 DNA reads TGTGCCACCAGTGTGAGTGATAGCAATCAGCCCCAGCATTTT. Protein product: CATSVSDSNQPQHF.

The chain links TRBV5-8 to TRBJ2-6; 8 positions agree with TRBD1. This CDR3 is built from 16 residues. Trimming took 4 bases from V and 0 from J; bases not matched to a gene: 3. Germline V gives CDR1 SGHTS, CDR2 YDEGEE. This CDR3 reads CASSRGQASGANVLTF. In DNA, the CDR3 is TGTGCCAGCAGCAGGGGACAGGCCTCTGGGGCCAACGTCCTGACTTTC.

The chain carries TRBV6-1 and TRBJ1-2, with D unclear. The CDR3 extends over 13 amino acids. Per the germline V gene, CDR1 is MNHNS and CDR2 is SASEGT. Trimming took 3 bases from V and 12 from J, leaving 17 bases between them. CDR3 amino acids: CASSDRAVREDTF. Here the CDR3 DNA reads TGTGCCAGCAGTGATAGGGCGGTCCGGGAGGACACCTTC.

The chain employs TRBV5-4 and TRBJ1-6; TRBD1 matches at 11 bases. V gave up 4 bases and J gave up 1 base; unmatched junction bases: 4. This CDR3 is 17 amino acids long. Germline V CDR1 and CDR2: SGHNT, YYREEE (reference sequence). CDR3 in amino acids: CASSPGTGGSYNSPLHF. In DNA form, the CDR3 reads TGTGCCAGCAGCCCGGGGACAGGGGGGTCCTATAATTCACCCCTCCACTTT.

This chain joins TRBV28 and TRBJ1-2; D is undetermined. Germline lookup yields CDR1 MDHEN and CDR2 SYDVKM. The length of the CDR3 is 13 residues. V was cut by 6 bases and J by 1 base, with 9 bases left in between. CDR3 amino acids: CASSPDINYGYTF. Here the CDR3 DNA reads TGTGCCAGCAGCCCCGACATTAACTATGGCTACACCTTC.

This rearrangement joins TRBV6-1 to TRBJ2-1, with D perhaps matching TRBD2 (5 bases). The germline V gene encodes CDR1 MNHNS and CDR2 SASEGT. The CDR3 covers 18 residues. V was cut by 4 bases and J by 0 bases, with 19 bases left in between. CDR3 nucleotides: TGTGCCAGCAGTGCCAGTTACTTTACGGGGTCCTCCTACAATGAGCAGTTCTTC. Its protein is CASSASYFTGSSYNEQFF.

V usage is TRBV5-1 and J usage is TRBJ2-6; the D is unclear. From germline, CDR1 is SGHRS and CDR2 YFSETQ. V dropped 1 base and J dropped 4 bases, with 9 bases sitting between them. The CDR3 length is 15 residues. The chain's CDR3 is CASSLYSSGANVLTF. The CDR3 DNA sequence: TGCGCCAGCAGCTTGTACAGTTCCGGGGCCAACGTCCTGACTTTC. The whole variable domain, remainder taken from reference TRBV5-1 and TRBJ2-6, is KAGVTQTPRYLIKTRGQQVTLSCSPISGHRSVSWYQQTPGQGLQFLFEYFSETQRNKGNFPGRFSGRQFSNSRSEMNVSTLELGDSALYLCASSLYSSGANVLTFGAGSRLTVL.

This clone was observed a handful of times. The chain has TRBV12-3 or TRBV12-4 and TRBJ1-2; the D gene is possibly TRBD1 (6 bases). The length of the CDR3 is 13 residues. The germline V and J ends were trimmed by 2 bases and 2 bases, with 6 bases remaining between them. The CDR3: CASSLQGNYGYTF. The DNA of the CDR3 is TGTGCCAGCAGTTTACAGGGGAACTATGGCTACACCTTC.

This sequence joins TRBV5-1 and TRBJ1-4; TRBD1 matches at 11 bases. Germline V lookup: CDR1 SGHRS, CDR2 YFSETQ. J gave up 5 bases and V 0 bases, and 3 bases lay outside the gene matches. The CDR3 has 16 amino acids. The CDR3 nucleotides are TGCGCCAGCAGCTTGGGGGACAGGGGGAAAAATGAAAAACTGTTTTTT. This gives the protein CASSLGDRGKNEKLFF.

This clone was recorded only once. The V call is TRBV29-1, the J call TRBJ1-2; D gene unclear. V was shortened by 6 bases and J by 5 bases, with 13 bases between the two germline ends. Germline-derived CDR1 and CDR2 are SQVTM and ANQGSEA. CDR3 size: 12 residues. CDR3 nucleotide sequence: TGCAGCGTGACGCGGGGATCTTATGGCTACACCTTC. Protein: CSVTRGSYGYTF. Full variable domain (remainder filled in from reference TRBV29-1 and TRBJ1-2): SAVISQKPSRDICQRGTSLTIQCQVDSQVTMMFWYRQQPGQSLTLIATANQGSEATYESGFVIDKFPISRPNLTFSTLTVSNMSPEDSSIYLCSVTRGSYGYTFGSGTRLTVV.